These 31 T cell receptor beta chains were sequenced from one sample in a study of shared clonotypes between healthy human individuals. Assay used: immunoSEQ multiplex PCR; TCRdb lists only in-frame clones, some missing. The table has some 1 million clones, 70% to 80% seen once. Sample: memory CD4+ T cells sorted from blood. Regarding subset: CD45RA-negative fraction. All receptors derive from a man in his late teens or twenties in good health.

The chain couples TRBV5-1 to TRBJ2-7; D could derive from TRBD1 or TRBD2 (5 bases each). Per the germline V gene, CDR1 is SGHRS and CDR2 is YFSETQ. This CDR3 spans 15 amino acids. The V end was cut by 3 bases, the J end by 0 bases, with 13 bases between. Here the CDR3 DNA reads TGCGCCAGCAGCTCTGGGGACGCTAGCTCCTACGAGCAGTACTTC. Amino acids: CASSSGDASSYEQYF.

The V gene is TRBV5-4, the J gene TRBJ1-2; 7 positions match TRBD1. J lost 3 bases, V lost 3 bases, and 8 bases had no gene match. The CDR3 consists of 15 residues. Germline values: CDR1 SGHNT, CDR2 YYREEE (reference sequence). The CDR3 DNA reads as TGTGCCAGCAGCTCGGAAAAGCAGGGGGACTATGGCTACACCTTC. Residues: CASSSEKQGDYGYTF. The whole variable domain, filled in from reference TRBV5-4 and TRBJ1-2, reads ETGVTQSPTHLIKTRGQQVTLRCSSQSGHNTVSWYQQALGQGPQFIFQYYREEENGRGNFPPRFSGLQFPNYSSELNVNALELDDSALYLCASSSEKQGDYGYTFGSGTRLTVV.

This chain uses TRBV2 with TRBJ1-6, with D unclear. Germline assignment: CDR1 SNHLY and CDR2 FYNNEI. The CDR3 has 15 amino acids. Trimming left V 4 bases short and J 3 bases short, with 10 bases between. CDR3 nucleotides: TGTGCCAGCAGTGCTCGAGTCAGCTATAATTCACCCCTCCACTTT. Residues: CASSARVSYNSPLHF.

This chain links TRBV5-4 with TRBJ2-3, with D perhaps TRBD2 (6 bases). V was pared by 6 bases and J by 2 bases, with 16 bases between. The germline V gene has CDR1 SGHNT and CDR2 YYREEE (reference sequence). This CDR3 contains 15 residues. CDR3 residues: CASTPGGGATDTQYF. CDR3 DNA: TGTGCCAGCACCCCTGGAGGCGGGGCCACAGATACGCAGTATTTT.

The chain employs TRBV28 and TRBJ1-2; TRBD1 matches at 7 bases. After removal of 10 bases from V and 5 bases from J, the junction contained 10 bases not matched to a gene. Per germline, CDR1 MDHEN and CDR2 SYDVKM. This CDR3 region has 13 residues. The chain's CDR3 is CAIAKAGGYGYTF. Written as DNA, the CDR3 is TGTGCCATCGCAAAGGCAGGGGGATATGGCTACACCTTC.

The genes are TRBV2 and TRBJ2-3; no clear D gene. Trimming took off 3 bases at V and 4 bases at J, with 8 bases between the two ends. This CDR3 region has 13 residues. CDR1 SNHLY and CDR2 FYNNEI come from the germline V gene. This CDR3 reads CASSDPPSDTQYF. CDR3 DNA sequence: TGTGCCAGCAGTGATCCCCCATCAGATACGCAGTATTTT.

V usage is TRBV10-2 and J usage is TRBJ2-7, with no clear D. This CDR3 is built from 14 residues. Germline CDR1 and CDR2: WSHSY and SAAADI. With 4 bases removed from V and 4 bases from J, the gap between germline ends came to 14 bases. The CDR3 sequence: CASSGAQMPYEQYF. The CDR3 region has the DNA TGCGCCAGCAGTGGGGCGCAGATGCCTTACGAGCAGTACTTC.

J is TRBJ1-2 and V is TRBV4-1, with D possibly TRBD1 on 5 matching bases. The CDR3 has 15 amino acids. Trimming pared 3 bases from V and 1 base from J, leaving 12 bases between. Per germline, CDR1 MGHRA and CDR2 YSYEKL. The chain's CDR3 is CASSQEADINYGYTF. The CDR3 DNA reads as TGCGCCAGCAGCCAGGAAGCGGACATTAACTATGGCTACACCTTC.

CDR3 residues: CASLRKDYGYTF. As DNA, the CDR3 is TGTGCCAGCCTAAGAAAGGACTATGGCTACACCTTC. This rearrangement joins TRBV2 to TRBJ1-2; D not resolved. The CDR3 totals 12 residues. CDR1 is SNHLY and CDR2 is FYNNEI in the germline V gene. V gave up 8 bases and J gave up 3 bases, with 10 bases separating them.

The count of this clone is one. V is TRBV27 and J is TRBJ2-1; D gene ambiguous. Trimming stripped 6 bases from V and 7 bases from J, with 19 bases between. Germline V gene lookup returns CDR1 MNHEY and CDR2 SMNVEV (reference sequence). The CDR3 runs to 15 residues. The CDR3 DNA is TGTGCCAGCAGAACACTACAGACCCAGGTGAATGAGCAGTTCTTC. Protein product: CASRTLQTQVNEQFF.

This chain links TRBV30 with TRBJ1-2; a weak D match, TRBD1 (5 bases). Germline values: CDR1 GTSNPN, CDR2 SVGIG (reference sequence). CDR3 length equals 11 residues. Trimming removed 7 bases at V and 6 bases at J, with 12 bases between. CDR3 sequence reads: CAYQRGDGYTF. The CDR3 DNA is TGTGCCTATCAACGAGGGGATGGCTACACCTTC.

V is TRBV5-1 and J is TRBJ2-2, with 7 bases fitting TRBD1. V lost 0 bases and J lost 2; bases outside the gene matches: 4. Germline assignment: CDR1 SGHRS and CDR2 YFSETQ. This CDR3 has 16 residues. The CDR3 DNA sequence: TGCGCCAGCAGCTTGGGGTCAGGGGGTAACACCGGGGAGCTGTTTTTT. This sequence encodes CASSLGSGGNTGELFF.

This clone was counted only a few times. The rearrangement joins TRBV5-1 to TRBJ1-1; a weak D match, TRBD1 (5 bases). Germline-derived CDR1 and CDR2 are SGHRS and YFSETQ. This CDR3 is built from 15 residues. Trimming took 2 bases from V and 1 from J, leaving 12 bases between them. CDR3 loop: CASSFTGTANTEAFF. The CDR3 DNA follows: TGCGCCAGCAGCTTCACTGGGACGGCGAACACTGAAGCTTTCTTT.

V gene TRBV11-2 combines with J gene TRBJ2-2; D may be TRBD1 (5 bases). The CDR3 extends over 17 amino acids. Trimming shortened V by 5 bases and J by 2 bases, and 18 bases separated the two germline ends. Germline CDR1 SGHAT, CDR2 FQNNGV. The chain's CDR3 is CASSPSWGGTNTGELFF. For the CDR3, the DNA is TGTGCCAGCAGCCCGAGTTGGGGCGGAACCAACACCGGGGAGCTGTTTTTT.

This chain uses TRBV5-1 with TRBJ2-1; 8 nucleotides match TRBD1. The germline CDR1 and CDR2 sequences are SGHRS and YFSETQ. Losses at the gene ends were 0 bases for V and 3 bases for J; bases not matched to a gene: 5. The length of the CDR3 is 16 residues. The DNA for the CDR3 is TGCGCCAGCAGCTTGGCCTCAGGGGGCAACTACAATGAGCAGTTCTTC. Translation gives CASSLASGGNYNEQFF. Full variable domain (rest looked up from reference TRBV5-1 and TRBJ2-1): KAGVTQTPRYLIKTRGQQVTLSCSPISGHRSVSWYQQTPGQGLQFLFEYFSETQRNKGNFPGRFSGRQFSNSRSEMNVSTLELGDSALYLCASSLASGGNYNEQFFGPGTRLTVL.

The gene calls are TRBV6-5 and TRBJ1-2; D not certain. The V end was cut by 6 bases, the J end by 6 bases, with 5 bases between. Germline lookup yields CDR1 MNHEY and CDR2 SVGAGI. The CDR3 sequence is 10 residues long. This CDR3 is CASRDHGYTF. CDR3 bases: TGTGCCAGCAGGGATCATGGCTACACCTTC.

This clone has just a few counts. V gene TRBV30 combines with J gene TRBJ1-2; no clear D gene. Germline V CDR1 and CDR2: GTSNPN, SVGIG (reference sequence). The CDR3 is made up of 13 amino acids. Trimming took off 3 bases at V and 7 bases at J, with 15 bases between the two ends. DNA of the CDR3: TGTGCCTGGAGCCCCAAATGGGGAAGTGGCTACACCTTC. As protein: CAWSPKWGSGYTF. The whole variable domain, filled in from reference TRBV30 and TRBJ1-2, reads SQTIHQWPATLVQPVGSPLSLECTVEGTSNPNLYWYRQAAGRGLQLLFYSVGIGQISSEVPQNLSASRPQDRQFILSSKKLLLSDSGFYLCAWSPKWGSGYTFGSGTRLTVV.

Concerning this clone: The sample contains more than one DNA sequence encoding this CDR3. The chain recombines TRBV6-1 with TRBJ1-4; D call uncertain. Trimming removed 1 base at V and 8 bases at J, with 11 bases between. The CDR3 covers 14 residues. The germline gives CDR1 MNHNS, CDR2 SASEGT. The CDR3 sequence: CASSEGRLWEKLFF. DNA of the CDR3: TGTGCCAGCAGTGAAGGGAGGCTTTGGGAAAAACTGTTTTTT.

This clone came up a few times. The CDR3 region is CASSRAEKLFF. Here the CDR3 DNA reads TGTGCCAGCAGCCGTGCGGAAAAACTGTTTTTT. The chain has TRBV7-9 and TRBJ1-4; no clear D gene. V lost 5 bases to trimming and J lost 8 bases, with 6 bases between them. CDR3 length: 11 residues. CDR1 is SEHNR and CDR2 is FQNEAQ in the germline V gene (reference sequence).

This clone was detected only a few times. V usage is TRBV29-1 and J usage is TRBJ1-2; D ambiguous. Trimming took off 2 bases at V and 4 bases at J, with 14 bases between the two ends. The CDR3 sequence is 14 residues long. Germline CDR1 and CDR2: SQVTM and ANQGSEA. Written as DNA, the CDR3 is TGCAGCGTTGAACTCCAACAGAAAATCTATGGCTACACCTTC. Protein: CSVELQQKIYGYTF.

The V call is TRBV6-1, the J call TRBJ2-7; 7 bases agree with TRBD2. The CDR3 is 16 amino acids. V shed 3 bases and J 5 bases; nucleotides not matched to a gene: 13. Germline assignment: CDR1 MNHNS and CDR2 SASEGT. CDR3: CASSEDGRGVRNEQYF. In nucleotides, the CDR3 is TGTGCCAGCAGTGAGGACGGCCGGGGGGTCCGCAACGAGCAGTACTTC.

The DNA of the CDR3 is TGTGCCAGCAGCTCCCACGTCTTTGGCTCACCCCTCCACTTT. It is translated as CASSSHVFGSPLHF. The rearrangement links TRBV5-6 to TRBJ1-6; D gene unclear. The CDR3 is 14 amino acids. Germline V gives CDR1 SGHDT, CDR2 YYEEEE. Trimming shortened V by 3 bases and J by 10 bases, and 14 bases separated the two germline ends. Variable domain in full (rest from reference TRBV5-6 and TRBJ1-6): DAGVTQSPTHLIKTRGQQVTLRCSPKSGHDTVSWYQQALGQGPQFIFQYYEEEERQRGNFPDRFSGHQFPNYSSELNVNALLLGDSALYLCASSSHVFGSPLHFGNGTRLTVT.

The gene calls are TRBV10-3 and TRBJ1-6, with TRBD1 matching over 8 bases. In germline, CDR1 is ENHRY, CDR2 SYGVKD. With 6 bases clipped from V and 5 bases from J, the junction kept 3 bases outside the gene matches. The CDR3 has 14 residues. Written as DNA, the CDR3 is TGTGCCATCAGGACGGGACAGGATAATTCACCCCTCCACTTT. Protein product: CAIRTGQDNSPLHF.

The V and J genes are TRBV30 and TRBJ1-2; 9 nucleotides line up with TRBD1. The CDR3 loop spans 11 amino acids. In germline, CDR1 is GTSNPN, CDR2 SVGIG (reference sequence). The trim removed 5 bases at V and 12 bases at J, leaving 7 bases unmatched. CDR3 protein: CAWGTGQRDTF. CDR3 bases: TGTGCCTGGGGGACAGGGCAACGTGACACCTTC.

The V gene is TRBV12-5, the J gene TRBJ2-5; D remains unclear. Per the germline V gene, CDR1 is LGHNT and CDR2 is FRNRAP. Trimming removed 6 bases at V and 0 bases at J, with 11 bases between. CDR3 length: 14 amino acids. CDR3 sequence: CASGPGTDQETQYF. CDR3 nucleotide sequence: TGTGCTAGTGGCCCCGGCACGGACCAAGAGACCCAGTACTTC.

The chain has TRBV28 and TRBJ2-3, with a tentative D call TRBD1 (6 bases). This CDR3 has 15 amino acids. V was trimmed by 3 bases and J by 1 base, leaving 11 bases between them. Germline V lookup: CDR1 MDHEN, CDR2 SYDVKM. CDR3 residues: CASSLSGAGTDTQYF. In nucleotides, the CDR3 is TGTGCCAGCAGTTTGTCAGGGGCAGGCACAGATACGCAGTATTTT.

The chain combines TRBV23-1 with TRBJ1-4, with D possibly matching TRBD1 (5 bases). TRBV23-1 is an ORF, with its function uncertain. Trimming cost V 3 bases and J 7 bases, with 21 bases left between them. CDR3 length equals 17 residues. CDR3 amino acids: CASSQPLGDDNCEKLFF. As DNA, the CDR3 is TGCGCCAGCAGTCAGCCCTTGGGGGATGATAATTGTGAAAAACTGTTTTTT.

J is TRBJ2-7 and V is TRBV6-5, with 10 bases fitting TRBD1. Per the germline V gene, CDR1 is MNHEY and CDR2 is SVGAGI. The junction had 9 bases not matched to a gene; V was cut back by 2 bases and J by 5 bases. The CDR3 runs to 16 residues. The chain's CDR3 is CASSYDWGQGIHEQYF. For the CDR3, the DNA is TGTGCCAGCAGTTACGATTGGGGACAGGGGATCCACGAGCAGTACTTC.

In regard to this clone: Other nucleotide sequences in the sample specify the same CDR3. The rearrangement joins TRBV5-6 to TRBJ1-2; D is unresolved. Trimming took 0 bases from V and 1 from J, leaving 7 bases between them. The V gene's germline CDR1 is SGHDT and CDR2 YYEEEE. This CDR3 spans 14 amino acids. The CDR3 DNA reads TGTGCCAGCAGCTTGGGGAGACTTAACTATGGCTACACCTTC. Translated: CASSLGRLNYGYTF.

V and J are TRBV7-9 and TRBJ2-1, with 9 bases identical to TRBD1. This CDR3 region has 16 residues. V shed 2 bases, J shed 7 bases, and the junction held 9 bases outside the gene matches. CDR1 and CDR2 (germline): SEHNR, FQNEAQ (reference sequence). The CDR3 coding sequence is TGTGCCAGCAGCTTATTTTTGGGACAGGGTCAGAATGAGCAGTTCTTC. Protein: CASSLFLGQGQNEQFF. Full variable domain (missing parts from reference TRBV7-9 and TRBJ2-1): DTGVSQNPRHKITKRGQNVTFRCDPISEHNRLYWYRQTLGQGPEFLTYFQNEAQLEKSRLLSDRFSAERPKGSFSTLEIQRTEQGDSAMYLCASSLFLGQGQNEQFFGPGTRLTVL.

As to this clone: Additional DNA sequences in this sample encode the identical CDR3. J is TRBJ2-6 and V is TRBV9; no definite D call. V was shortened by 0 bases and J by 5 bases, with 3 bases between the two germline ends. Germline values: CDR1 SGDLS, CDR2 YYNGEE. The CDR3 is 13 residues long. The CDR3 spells CASSVDRANVLTF. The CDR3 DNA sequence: TGTGCCAGCAGCGTAGACCGGGCCAACGTCCTGACTTTC.